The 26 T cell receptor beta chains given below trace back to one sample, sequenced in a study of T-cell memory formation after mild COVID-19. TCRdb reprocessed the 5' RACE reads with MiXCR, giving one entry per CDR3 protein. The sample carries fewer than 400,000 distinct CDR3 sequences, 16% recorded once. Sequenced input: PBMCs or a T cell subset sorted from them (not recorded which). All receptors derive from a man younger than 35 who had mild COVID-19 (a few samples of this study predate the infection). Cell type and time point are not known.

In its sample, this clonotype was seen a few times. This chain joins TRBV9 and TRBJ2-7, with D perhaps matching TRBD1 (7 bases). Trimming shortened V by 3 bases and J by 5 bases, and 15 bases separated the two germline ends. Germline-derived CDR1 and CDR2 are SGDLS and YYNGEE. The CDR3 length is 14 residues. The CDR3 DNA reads TGTGCCAGCAGCGCAACAGGGGAGGATGACGAGCAGTACGTC. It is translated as CASSATGEDDEQYV.

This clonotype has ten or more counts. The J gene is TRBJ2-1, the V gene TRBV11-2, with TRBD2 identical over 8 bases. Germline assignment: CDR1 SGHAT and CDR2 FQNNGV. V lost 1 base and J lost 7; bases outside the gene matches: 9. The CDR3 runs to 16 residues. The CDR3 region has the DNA TGTGCCAGCAGCTTAGGTCACAGCGGGGGTTGGAATGAGCAGTTCTTC. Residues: CASSLGHSGGWNEQFF.

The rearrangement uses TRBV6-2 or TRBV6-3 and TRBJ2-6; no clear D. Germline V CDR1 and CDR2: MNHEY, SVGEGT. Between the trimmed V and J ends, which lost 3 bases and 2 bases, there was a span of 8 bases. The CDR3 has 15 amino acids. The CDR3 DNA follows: TGTGCCAGCAGTTATGGAATCCCTGGGGCCAACGTCCTGACTTTC. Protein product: CASSYGIPGANVLTF.

The CDR3 reads CASSLWIVQGNEQFF. The CDR3 region has the DNA TGTGCCAGCAGCTTATGGATCGTACAGGGGAATGAGCAGTTCTTC. V and J are TRBV11-2 and TRBJ2-1; 7 bases agree with TRBD1. Germline loops: CDR1 SGHAT, CDR2 FQNNGV. With V trimmed by 2 bases and J by 7 bases, 8 bases remained unmatched. The CDR3 is 15 amino acids.

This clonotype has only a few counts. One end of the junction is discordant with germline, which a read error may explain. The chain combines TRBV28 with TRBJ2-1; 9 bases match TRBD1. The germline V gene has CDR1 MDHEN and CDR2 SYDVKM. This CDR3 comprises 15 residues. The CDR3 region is CASGGPGTGNKEQFF. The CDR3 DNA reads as TGTGCCAGCGGGGGGCCCGGGACAGGGAACAAAGAGCAGTTCTTC.

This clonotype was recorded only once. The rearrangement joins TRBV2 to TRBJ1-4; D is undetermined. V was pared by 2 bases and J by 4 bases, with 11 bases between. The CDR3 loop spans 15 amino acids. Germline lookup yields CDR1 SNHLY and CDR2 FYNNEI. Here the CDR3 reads CASSEIESNNEKLFF. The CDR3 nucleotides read TGTGCCAGCAGTGAAATCGAGTCAAATAATGAAAAACTGTTTTTT.

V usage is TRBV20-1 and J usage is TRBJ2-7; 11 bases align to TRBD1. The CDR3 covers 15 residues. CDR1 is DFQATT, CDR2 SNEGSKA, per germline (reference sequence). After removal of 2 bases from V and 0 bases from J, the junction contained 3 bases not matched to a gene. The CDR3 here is CSARRGQGVSYEQYV. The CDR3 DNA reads TGCAGTGCTAGACGGGGACAGGGGGTCTCCTACGAGCAGTACGTC.

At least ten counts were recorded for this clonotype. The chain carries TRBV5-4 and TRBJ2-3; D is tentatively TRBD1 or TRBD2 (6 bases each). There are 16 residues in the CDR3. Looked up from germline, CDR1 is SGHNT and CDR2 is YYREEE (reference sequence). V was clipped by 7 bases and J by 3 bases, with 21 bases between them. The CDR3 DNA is TGTGCCAGCGGACGGAGGGGGGCCGGTGTGACAGATACGCAGTATTTT. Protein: CASGRRGAGVTDTQYF. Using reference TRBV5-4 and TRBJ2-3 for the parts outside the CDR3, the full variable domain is ETGVTQSPTHLIKTRGQQVTLRCSSQSGHNTVSWYQQALGQGPQFIFQYYREEENGRGNFPPRFSGLQFPNYSSELNVNALELDDSALYLCASGRRGAGVTDTQYFGPGTRLTVL.

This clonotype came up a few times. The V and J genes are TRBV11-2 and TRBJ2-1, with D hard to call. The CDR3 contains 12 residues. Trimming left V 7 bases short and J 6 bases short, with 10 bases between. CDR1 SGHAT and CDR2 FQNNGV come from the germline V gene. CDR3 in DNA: TGTGCCAGCAATCCCGGAAGCAATGAGCAGTTCTTC. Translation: CASNPGSNEQFF.

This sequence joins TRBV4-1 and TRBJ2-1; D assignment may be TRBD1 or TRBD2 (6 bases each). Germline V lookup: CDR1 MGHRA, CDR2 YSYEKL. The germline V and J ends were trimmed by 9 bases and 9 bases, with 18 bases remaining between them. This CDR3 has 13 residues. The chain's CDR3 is CASRSTGAGEQFF. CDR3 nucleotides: TGCGCCAGTCGGTCGACGGGGGCTGGTGAGCAGTTCTTC.

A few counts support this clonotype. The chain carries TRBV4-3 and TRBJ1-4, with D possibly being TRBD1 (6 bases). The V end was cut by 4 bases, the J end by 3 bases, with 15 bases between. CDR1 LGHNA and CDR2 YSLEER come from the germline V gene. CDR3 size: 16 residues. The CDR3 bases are TGCGCCAGCAGCCCGTTAAAGGGGGGCTCTAATGAAAAACTGTTTTTT. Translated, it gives CASSPLKGGSNEKLFF.

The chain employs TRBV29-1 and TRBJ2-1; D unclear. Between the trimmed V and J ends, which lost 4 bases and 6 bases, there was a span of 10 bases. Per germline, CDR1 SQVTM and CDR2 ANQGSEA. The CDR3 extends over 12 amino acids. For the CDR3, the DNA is TGCAGCGTTGTCGGCGTGACCAATGAGCAGTTCTTC. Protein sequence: CSVVGVTNEQFF.

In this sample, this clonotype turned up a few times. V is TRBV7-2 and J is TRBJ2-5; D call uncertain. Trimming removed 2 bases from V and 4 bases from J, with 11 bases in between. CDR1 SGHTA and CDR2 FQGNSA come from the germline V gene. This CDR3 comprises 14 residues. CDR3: CASSLPPRGETQYF. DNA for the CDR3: TGTGCCAGCAGCTTACCGCCAAGAGGAGAGACCCAGTACTTC.

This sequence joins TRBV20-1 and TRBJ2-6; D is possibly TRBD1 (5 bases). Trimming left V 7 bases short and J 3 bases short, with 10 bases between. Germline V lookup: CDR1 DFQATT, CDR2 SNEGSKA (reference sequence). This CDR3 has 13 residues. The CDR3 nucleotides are TGCAGTGTCGGCGGACATGGGGCCAACGTCCTGACTTTC. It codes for CSVGGHGANVLTF.

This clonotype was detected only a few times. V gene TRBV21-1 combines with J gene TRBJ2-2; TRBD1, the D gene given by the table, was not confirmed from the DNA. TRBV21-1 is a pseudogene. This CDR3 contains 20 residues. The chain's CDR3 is CASSPRPGQGNPIHTGELFF. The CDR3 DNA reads TGTGCCAGCAGCCCCCGACCGGGACAGGGGAATCCCATCCACACCGGGGAGCTGTTTTTT.

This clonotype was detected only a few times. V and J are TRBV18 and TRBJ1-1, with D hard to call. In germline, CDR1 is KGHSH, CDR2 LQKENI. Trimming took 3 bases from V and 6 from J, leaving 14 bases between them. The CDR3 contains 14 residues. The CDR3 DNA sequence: TGTGCCAGCTCACCGGAGAGGTATCTCGCTGAAGCTTTCTTT. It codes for CASSPERYLAEAFF.

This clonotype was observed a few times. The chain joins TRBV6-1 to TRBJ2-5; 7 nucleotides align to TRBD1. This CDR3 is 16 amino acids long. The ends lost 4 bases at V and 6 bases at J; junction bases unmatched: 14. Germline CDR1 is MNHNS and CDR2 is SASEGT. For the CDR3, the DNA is TGTGCCAGCAGTGCTCATATCGGGACAGTCACTCAGACCCAGTACTTC. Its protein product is CASSAHIGTVTQTQYF.

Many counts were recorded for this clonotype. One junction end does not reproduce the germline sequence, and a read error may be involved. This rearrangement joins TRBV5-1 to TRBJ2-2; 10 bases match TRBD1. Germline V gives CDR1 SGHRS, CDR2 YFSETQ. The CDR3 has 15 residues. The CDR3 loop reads CASSRTGGDTGELFF. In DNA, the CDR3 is TGTGCCAGCAGTCGGACAGGGGGGGACACCGGGGAGCTGTTTTTT.

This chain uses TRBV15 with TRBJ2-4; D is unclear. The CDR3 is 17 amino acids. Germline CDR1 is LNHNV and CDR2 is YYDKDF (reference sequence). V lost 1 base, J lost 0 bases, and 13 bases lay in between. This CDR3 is CATSRAAYSLAKNIQYF. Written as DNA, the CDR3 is TGTGCCACCAGCAGAGCGGCCTACTCTCTAGCCAAAAACATTCAGTACTTC.

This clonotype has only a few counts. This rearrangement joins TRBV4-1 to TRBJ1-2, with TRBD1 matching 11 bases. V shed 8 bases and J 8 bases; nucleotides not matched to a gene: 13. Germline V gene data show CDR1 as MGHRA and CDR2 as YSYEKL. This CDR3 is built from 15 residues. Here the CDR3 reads CASHGTGGLARGYTF. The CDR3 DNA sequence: TGCGCCAGCCACGGGACAGGGGGTTTGGCTCGAGGCTACACCTTC.

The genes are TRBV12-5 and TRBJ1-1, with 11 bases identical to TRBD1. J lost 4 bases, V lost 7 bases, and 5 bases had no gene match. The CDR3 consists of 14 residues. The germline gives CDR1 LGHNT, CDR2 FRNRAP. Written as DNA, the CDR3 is TGTGCTAGTGCCTTGGACAGGGGGCCCACTGAAGCTTTCTTT. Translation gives CASALDRGPTEAFF.

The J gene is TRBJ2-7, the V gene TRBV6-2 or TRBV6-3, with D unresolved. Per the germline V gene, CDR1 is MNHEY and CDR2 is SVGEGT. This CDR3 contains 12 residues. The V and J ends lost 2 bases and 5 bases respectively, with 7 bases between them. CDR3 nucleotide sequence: TGTGCCAGCAGTTACGTCGGCAACGAGCAGTACTTC. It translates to CASSYVGNEQYF.

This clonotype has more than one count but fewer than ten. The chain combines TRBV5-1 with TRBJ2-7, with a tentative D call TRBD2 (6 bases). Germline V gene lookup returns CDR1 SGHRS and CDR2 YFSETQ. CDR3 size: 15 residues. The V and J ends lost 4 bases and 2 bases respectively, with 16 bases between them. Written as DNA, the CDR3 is TGCGCCAGCAGCCGTGGGGGGATTTTGGCCTACGAGCAGTACTTC. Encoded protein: CASSRGGILAYEQYF.

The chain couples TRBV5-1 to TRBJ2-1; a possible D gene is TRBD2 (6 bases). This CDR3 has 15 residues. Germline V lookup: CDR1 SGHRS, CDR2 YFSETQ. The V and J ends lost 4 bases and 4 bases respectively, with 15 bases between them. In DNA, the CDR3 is TGCGCCAGCAGCCCTGGGACTGATAATTACAATGAGCAGTTCTTC. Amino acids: CASSPGTDNYNEQFF. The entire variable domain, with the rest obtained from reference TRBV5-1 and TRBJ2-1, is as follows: KAGVTQTPRYLIKTRGQQVTLSCSPISGHRSVSWYQQTPGQGLQFLFEYFSETQRNKGNFPGRFSGRQFSNSRSEMNVSTLELGDSALYLCASSPGTDNYNEQFFGPGTRLTVL.

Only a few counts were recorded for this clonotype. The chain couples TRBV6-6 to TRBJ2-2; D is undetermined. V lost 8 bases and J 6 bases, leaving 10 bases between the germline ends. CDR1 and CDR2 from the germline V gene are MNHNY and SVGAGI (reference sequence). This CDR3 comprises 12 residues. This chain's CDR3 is CASGLWAGELFF. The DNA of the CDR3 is TGTGCCAGCGGGTTGTGGGCCGGGGAGCTGTTTTTT.

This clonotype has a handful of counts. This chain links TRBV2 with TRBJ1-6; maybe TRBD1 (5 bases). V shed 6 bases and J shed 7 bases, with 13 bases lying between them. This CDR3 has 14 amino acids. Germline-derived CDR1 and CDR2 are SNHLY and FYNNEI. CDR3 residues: CASRRGDPNSPLHF. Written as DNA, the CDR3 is TGTGCCAGCAGGCGCGGGGACCCGAATTCACCCCTCCACTTT.